A selection of T cell receptor beta chains follows, all from one sample in a study of shared clonotypes between healthy human individuals. The protocol was immunoSEQ multiplex PCR, while the TCRdb copy is restricted to in-frame clones and leaves out a portion. The repertoire consists of hundreds of thousands of clones, with approximately 90% occurring once and the leading ten covering approximately 25%. The sample consisted of naive CD8+ T cells sorted from blood. These receptors came from a man aged 30 to 45 in good health. Both conserved end residues are part of each CDR3. D genes are given only for firm matches. Clone size, where shown, is once, few, many, or a class for clones that have expanded.

TRBJ2-3 TRBD2 once TRBV6-6 TGTGCCAGCAGCCCAAATCGGCGGGAGACCTCAGATACGCAGTATTTT CASSPNRRETSDTQYF
TRBJ2-7 TRBD1 - TRBV27 TGTGCCAGCAGTTTAAAGGGGGCCGACGAGCAGTACTTC CASSLKGADEQYF
TRBJ2-1 - - TRBV9 TGTGCCAGCAGCCCGAGGGTTATTACGAATGAGCAGTTCTTC CASSPRVITNEQFF
TRBJ1-2 - - TRBV2 TGTGCCAGCAGTGAAGACAGGAGCAACTATGGCTACACCTTC CASSEDRSNYGYTF
TRBJ2-7 TRBD2 - TRBV6-1 TGTGCCAGCAGTGCCCGGGGGGCGGGAGGAACCTACGAGCAGTACTTC CASSARGAGGTYEQYF
TRBJ2-7 - - TRBV5-4 TGTGCCAGCAGCTTGGGTGGAGGGCCGACCTACGAGCAGTACTTC CASSLGGGPTYEQYF
TRBJ2-5 TRBD1 - TRBV18 TGTGCCAGCTCAGTCCGGGACAGGGAATTCTTGTTGCTAGAAGAGACCCAGTACTTC CASSVRDREFLLLEETQYF
TRBJ2-7 - - TRBV7-9 TGTGCCAGCAGCTTCACAGGGCGCGAGCAGTACTTC CASSFTGREQYF
TRBJ2-7 TRBD2 few TRBV27 TGTGCCAGCAGTTTAGCGGGGGACGAGCAGTACTTC CASSLAGDEQYF
TRBJ1-1 - many TRBV7-9 TGTGCCAGCAGCCCCGAGGGGACGGGGTTCGGAGCTTTCTTT CASSPEGTGFGAFF
TRBJ2-1 TRBD2 once TRBV11-2 TGTGCCAGCAGCAATGGGACTAGCGGGGGTAGAGGTGAGCAGTTCTTC CASSNGTSGGRGEQFF
TRBJ2-1 TRBD2 - TRBV7-9 TGTGCCAGCAGACTGCCGGGACTAGCGGGAGATCATGAGCAGTTCTTC CASRLPGLAGDHEQFF
TRBJ2-1 TRBD2 - TRBV7-9 TGTGCCAGCAGCTCGGGACTAGCGGGTGAGCAGTTCTTC CASSSGLAGEQFF
TRBJ2-1 - - TRBV18 TGTGCCAGCTCACCTCCGGGAGACAATGAGCAGTTCTTC CASSPPGDNEQFF
TRBJ2-7 - - TRBV19 TGTGCCAGTAGTATTTCGGACAGTGAGAGCTCCTACGAGCAGTACTTC CASSISDSESSYEQYF
TRBJ2-1 - - TRBV7-9 TGTGCCAGCAGTCCCCAGGAGGGGGCTGACTACAATGAGCAGTTCTTC CASSPQEGADYNEQFF
TRBJ2-7 - - TRBV2 TGTGCCCACAGGCAGGGGTTTGGGGACTACGAGCAGTACTTC CAHRQGFGDYEQYF
TRBJ2-7 - few TRBV4-1 TGCGCCAGCAGCCAAGCGTCTGGCGAGCAGTACTTC CASSQASGEQYF
TRBJ2-7 - - TRBV10-3 TGTGCCATCTCAGGAACCCGGTTTCCCGGGTCTTCCTACGAGCAGTACTTC CAISGTRFPGSSYEQYF
TRBJ2-2 TRBD1 - TRBV7-9 TGTGCCAGCATACAGGGGGCAAACACCGGGGAGCTGTTTTTT CASIQGANTGELFF
TRBJ2-5 - - TRBV7-2 TGTGCCAGCAGCTGGGGAGAGACCCAGTACTTC CASSWGETQYF
TRBJ2-1 - - TRBV28 TGTGCCAGCAGTTTACCCCGGAGCTCCTACAATGAGCAGTTCTTC CASSLPRSSYNEQFF
TRBJ2-1 - - TRBV9 TGTGCCAGCAGCGTAGACCTCGCGAATGAGCAGTTCTTC CASSVDLANEQFF
TRBJ2-7 TRBD1 - TRBV27 TGTGCCAGCAGTTTAGCTGGGACAGGGATGTACGAGCAGTACTTC CASSLAGTGMYEQYF
TRBJ2-7 TRBD1 - TRBV7-3 TGTGCCAGCAGCTCCCCCGACAGGGGCGAGCAGTACTTC CASSSPDRGEQYF
TRBJ2-1 - few TRBV7-9 TGTGCCAGCAGCCCTAATGGCTCCGCGGGTTTCTCCTACAATGAGCAGTTCTTC CASSPNGSAGFSYNEQFF
TRBJ1-5 TRBD1 - TRBV30 TGTGCCTGGAGCGGGGGACAGGGTAATCAGCCCCAGCATTTT CAWSGGQGNQPQHF
TRBJ1-1 - - TRBV6-1 TGTGCCAGCAACTACCGGAACACTGAAGCTTTCTTT CASNYRNTEAFF
TRBJ2-3 - - TRBV28 TGTGCCAGCAGTTTCAGGGACCCCCGCACAGATACGCAGTATTTT CASSFRDPRTDTQYF
TRBJ2-7 - once TRBV29-1 TGCAGCGTGGGAGCTCCTACGAGGCAGTACTTC CSVGAPTRQYF
TRBJ1-2 - - TRBV27 TGTGCCAGCAGTTTGCACGGTACGGGACCCGAGAATGGCTACACCTTC CASSLHGTGPENGYTF
TRBJ2-5 - once TRBV2 TGTGCCAGCAGTGAATTCTCCCGGGGATCCCAAGAGACCCAGTACTTC CASSEFSRGSQETQYF
TRBJ2-1 TRBD2 - TRBV4-1 TGCGCCAGTGGACTAGCGGGAGTAGGGGTCTACAATGAGCAGTTCTTC CASGLAGVGVYNEQFF
TRBJ2-7 - - TRBV29-1 TGCAGCGTTGCCTCTGGTGAAAGCTCCTACGAGCAGTACTTC CSVASGESSYEQYF
TRBJ2-7 - - TRBV7-9 TGTGCCAGCAGCCCTCCACTGGGCAGGCCCTACGAGCAGTACTTC CASSPPLGRPYEQYF
TRBJ1-5 - - TRBV6-5 TGTGCCAGCACGCCGGGGGGAAATCAGCCCCAGCATTTT CASTPGGNQPQHF
TRBJ2-7 TRBD2 - TRBV30 TGTGCCTGGAGTGAGGGACTAGCGGACGAGCAGTACTTC CAWSEGLADEQYF
TRBJ2-3 - - TRBV7-6 TGTGCCAGCAGCTTAGACTTAACCTTAGGGACAGATACGCAGTATTTT CASSLDLTLGTDTQYF
TRBJ2-7 TRBD2 - TRBV7-2 TGTGCCAGCAGCCTTACTAGCGGGAATGAGCAGTACTTC CASSLTSGNEQYF
TRBJ1-2 - - TRBV28 TGTGCCAGCAGCAACTTACTCACAGGAACTAACTATGGCTACACCTTC CASSNLLTGTNYGYTF
TRBJ2-1 TRBD2 - TRBV2 TGTGCCGTACCGGGGGCTAGCGGGGGTAGCTCCTACAATGAGCAGTTCTTC CAVPGASGGSSYNEQFF